The 9 T cell receptor beta chains listed next were all sequenced from one sample in a study of T cell responses to AZD1222 COVID-19 vaccine. Generated by immunoSEQ multiplex PCR, the TCRdb table keeps only in-frame clones and is missing some. The sample records about 130,000 clones, about 90% being singletons. The sequences come from peripheral blood, collected 28 days after the second AZD1222 dose. These receptors were obtained from an adult who received the AZD1222 COVID-19 vaccine.

The gene calls are TRBV3-1 (or the pseudogene TRBV3-2) and TRBJ2-2; D may be TRBD2 (6 bases). Germline V gives CDR1 LGHDT, CDR2 YNNKEL (reference sequence). The CDR3 spans 13 residues. V was pared by 8 bases and J by 7 bases, with 14 bases between. For the CDR3, the DNA is TGTGCCAGCCGGGACCGGGGGAGCGGGGAGCTGTTTTTT. This translates into CASRDRGSGELFF.

This clone was seen only a few times. V usage is TRBV23-1 and J usage is TRBJ2-1; D is tentatively TRBD1 or TRBD2 (5 bases each). TRBV23-1 is noted as an ORF with a role that remains uncertain. CDR3 length equals 14 residues. Trimming left V 8 bases short and J 10 bases short, with 21 bases between. In nucleotides, the CDR3 is TGCGCCAGCGGTTCCCGGGACCCTCCTTGGGAGCAGTTCTTC. This gives the protein CASGSRDPPWEQFF.

The rearrangement uses TRBV19 and TRBJ2-1, with a weak D call TRBD1 (6 bases). The CDR3 is 16 residues long. Trimming removed 4 bases from V and 2 bases from J, with 15 bases in between. CDR1 and CDR2 from the germline V gene are LNHDA and SQIVND (reference sequence). The CDR3 bases are TGTGCCAGTAGTACCTACAGGGTAGGTCCCTACAATGAGCAGTTCTTC. Translating gives CASSTYRVGPYNEQFF.

On this clone itself: Other DNA sequences in the same sample also yield this CDR3. The chain uses TRBV7-2 and TRBJ1-5, with TRBD1 as a possible D gene (5 bases). CDR3 length: 14 amino acids. The germline gives CDR1 SGHTA, CDR2 FQGNSA. V was clipped by 1 base and J by 4 bases, with 8 bases between them. CDR3 protein: CASSLERGNQPQHF. The CDR3 DNA follows: TGTGCCAGCAGCTTAGAGCGGGGGAATCAGCCCCAGCATTTT.

The rearrangement links TRBV19 to TRBJ2-1, with 11 nucleotides matching TRBD2. Germline CDR1 LNHDA, CDR2 SQIVND (reference sequence). The ends lost 4 bases at V and 5 bases at J; junction bases unmatched: 4. The CDR3 sequence is 15 residues long. Written as DNA, the CDR3 is TGTGCCAGTAGTACACTAGCGGGAGTCAACAATGAGCAGTTCTTC. The encoded protein is CASSTLAGVNNEQFF.

The chain is built from TRBV28 and TRBJ1-1; D remains ambiguous. Per germline, CDR1 MDHEN and CDR2 SYDVKM. The CDR3 loop spans 16 amino acids. V lost 3 bases and J lost 1, with 15 bases in between. The DNA of the CDR3 is TGTGCCAGCAGTTTCGGCCCAAGGCGGGGGAACACTGAAGCTTTCTTT. Protein product: CASSFGPRRGNTEAFF.

The chain uses TRBV21-1 and TRBJ1-2. TRBV21-1 is shown as a pseudogene. The CDR3 consists of 17 residues. This chain's CDR3 is CASSTKGRGDGDYGYTF. The CDR3 DNA is TGTGCCAGCAGCACTAAAGGGAGGGGAGATGGAGACTATGGCTACACCTTC.

The chain uses TRBV5-4 and TRBJ2-6; 12 positions agree with TRBD1. V was clipped by 2 bases and J by 4 bases; unmatched bases: 7. CDR3 size: 18 residues. Germline V gene data show CDR1 as SGHNT and CDR2 as YYREEE (reference sequence). This chain's CDR3 is CASSLGGQGARGANVLTF. In DNA form, the CDR3 reads TGTGCCAGCAGCTTAGGGGGACAGGGGGCCAGAGGGGCCAACGTCCTGACTTTC.

The gene calls are TRBV5-1 and TRBJ1-3; tentatively, D is TRBD1 (5 bases). Per germline, CDR1 SGHRS and CDR2 YFSETQ. With 4 bases removed from V and 4 bases from J, the gap between germline ends came to 24 bases. This CDR3 is built from 18 residues. CDR3 DNA: TGCGCCAGCAGCCTACACTACCGGGACCCACCGAGGGGAAACACCATATATTTT. The encoded protein is CASSLHYRDPPRGNTIYF. Full variable domain (remainder filled in from reference TRBV5-1 and TRBJ1-3): KAGVTQTPRYLIKTRGQQVTLSCSPISGHRSVSWYQQTPGQGLQFLFEYFSETQRNKGNFPGRFSGRQFSNSRSEMNVSTLELGDSALYLCASSLHYRDPPRGNTIYFGEGSWLTVV.